This T cell receptor beta chain was recovered during a study of T cell responses to AZD1222 COVID-19 vaccine. Second doses that came at about 4 or about 12 weeks were put together. A note on this clone: The target antigen is unknown.

Study results and caveats: Donors were mostly white British, more females; clonal diversity possibly underestimated. Among AZD1222 vaccinees, only six were seropositive at baseline. Breadth and depth of Spike-specific TCRs rose after two AZD1222 doses.

The repertoire was sequenced with immunoSEQ multiplex PCR; TCRdb's copy has only in-frame clones and lacks some. The sample lists over 120,000 clones; 80% to 95% were seen once. Per the germline V gene, CDR1 is MNHEY and CDR2 is SVGEGT. The ends were cut back, 5 bases at V and 3 bases at J, with 15 bases in the middle. The CDR3 totals 15 residues. The TCR originated in an adult who received the AZD1222 COVID-19 vaccine. Here the sequenced sample was peripheral blood, taken 28 days after the second AZD1222 dose. The rearrangement links TRBV6-2 or TRBV6-3 to TRBJ2-3; perhaps D is TRBD1 or TRBD2 (6 bases each). CDR3 sequence reads: CASSPRRGGTDTQYF. CDR3 sequence (DNA): TGTGCCAGCAGTCCACGGCGAGGGGGGACAGATACGCAGTATTTT.